This TCR beta chain stems from a study of T-cell reconstitution after alpha-beta-depleted transplantation in children (dated by TCRdb to 2016 to 2017). Looking at the study overall: The study quantitatively tracked T-cell immune reconstitution after TCRalphabeta/CD19-depleted allogeneic hematopoietic cell transplantation in children using TCR repertoire profiling.

Study-level results and caveats: Over subsequent months, a decline in hyperexpanded clone frequencies was noted, and after one year, T-cell counts and TCRbeta diversity were mostly ascribed to newly produced T cells. In some patients, the high TCRbeta diversity seen at day 60 was put down to recipient T cells and intrathymic progenitors that had survived conditioning. Apparently early alphabetaT-cell count recovery about two months after transplant reportedly relied on only several hundred rapidly expanded clones derived from non-depleted graft cells.

Details on this clonotype: The antigen it binds to is not known. Per-base quality was not reported, and no clone a single base away is much larger than it.

The treatment or condition tag for this specimen amounts to: allogeneic hematopoietic cell transplantation with graft depleted of TCRalphabeta T cells and CD19 B cells. TCRalphabeta/CD19-depleted allogeneic hematopoietic cell grafts were given to the transplant recipients, all of whom were children. V is trimmed back by 1 base and J by 3 bases, and the junction contains 10 bases that no gene match accounts for. According to the germline V gene (reference sequence), CDR1 reads SGHAT and CDR2 reads FQDESV. Counted from cysteine to phenylalanine, this CDR3 has 18 amino acids. Of the read, only the CDR3 DNA is kept; its 54 bases are in frame from base 1. Library preparation was by PCR. Instrument on record: Illumina HiSeq 2500. TCR library preparation used molecular barcoding, with unique molecular identifiers applied to normalize quantification of the TCRbeta repertoire. TCRdb ran its own pipeline on the public reads, namely fastp trimming at Q25 and MiXCR clone calling, and kept in-frame beta chains. Rows are combined by CDR3 protein, so each entry shows the most common genes and DNA. In this sample the table shows 670,000 or so distinct CDR3 sequences, roughly 14% of which occur a single time. The ten largest clones represent 0.79% of the sample.

The source material was PBMCs, sampled before TCRalphabeta/CD19-depleted stem cell transplant. The chain uses TRBV11-1 and TRBJ2-4; 9 middle bases align to TRBD2. The source is a girl aged 2 to 9 with congenital amegakaryocytic thrombocytopenia, due to receive a stem cell transplant. For the CDR3, the sequence is CASSLVSSGDLGKNIQYF. The sequenced DNA is TGTGCCAGCAGCTTAGTGTCTAGCGGGGATTTGGGCAAAAACATTCAGTACTTC.